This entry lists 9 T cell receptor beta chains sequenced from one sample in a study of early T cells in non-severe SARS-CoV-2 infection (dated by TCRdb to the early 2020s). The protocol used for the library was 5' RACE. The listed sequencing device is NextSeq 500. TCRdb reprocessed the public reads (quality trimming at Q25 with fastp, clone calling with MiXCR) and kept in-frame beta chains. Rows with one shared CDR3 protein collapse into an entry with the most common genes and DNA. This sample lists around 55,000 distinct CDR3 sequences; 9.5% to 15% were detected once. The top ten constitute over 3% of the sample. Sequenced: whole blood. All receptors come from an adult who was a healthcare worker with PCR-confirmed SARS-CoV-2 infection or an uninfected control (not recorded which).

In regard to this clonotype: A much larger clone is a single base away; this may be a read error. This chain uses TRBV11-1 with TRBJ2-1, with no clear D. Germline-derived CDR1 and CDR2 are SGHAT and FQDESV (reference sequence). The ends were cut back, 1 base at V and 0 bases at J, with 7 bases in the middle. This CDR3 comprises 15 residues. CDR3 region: CASSLVESSYNEQFF. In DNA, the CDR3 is TGTGCCAGCAGCTTAGTGGAGAGCTCCTACAATGAGCAGTTCTTC.

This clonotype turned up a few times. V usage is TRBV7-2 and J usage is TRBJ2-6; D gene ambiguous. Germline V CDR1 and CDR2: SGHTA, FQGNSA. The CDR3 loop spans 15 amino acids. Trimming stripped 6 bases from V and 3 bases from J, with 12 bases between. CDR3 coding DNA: TGTGCCAGCAGTCCGCTTCCTAATGGGGCCAACGTCCTGACTTTC. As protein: CASSPLPNGANVLTF.

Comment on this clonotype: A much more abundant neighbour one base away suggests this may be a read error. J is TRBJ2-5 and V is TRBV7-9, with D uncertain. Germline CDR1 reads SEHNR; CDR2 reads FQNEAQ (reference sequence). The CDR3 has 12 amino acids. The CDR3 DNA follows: TGTGCCAGCAGCTTAGGGCAAGAGGCCCAGTACTTC. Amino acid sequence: CASSLGQEAQYF.

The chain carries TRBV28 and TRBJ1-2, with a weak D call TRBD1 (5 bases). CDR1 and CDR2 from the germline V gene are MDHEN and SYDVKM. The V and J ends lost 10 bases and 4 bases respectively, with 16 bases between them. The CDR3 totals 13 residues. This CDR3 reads CATGAGTAYGYTF. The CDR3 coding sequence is TGTGCCACCGGGGCCGGGACGGCCTATGGCTACACCTTC.

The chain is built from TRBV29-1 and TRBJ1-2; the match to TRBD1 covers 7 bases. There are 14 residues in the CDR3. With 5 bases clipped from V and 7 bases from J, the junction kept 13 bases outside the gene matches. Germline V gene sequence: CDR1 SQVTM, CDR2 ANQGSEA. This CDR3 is CSVNGKGGGFGYTF. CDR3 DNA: TGCAGCGTTAATGGTAAAGGGGGCGGATTTGGCTACACCTTC.

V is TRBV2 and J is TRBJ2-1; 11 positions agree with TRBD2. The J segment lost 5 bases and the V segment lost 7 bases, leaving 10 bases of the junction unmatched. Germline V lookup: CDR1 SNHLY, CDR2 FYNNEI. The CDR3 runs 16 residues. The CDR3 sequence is CASTPGLAGFDNEQFF. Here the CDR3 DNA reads TGTGCCAGCACCCCCGGACTAGCGGGTTTTGACAATGAGCAGTTCTTC.

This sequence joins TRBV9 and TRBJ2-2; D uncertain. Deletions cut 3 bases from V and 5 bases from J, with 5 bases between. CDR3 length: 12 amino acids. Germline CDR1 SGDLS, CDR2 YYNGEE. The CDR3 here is CASSDKTGELFF. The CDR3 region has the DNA TGTGCCAGCAGCGATAAAACCGGGGAGCTGTTTTTT.

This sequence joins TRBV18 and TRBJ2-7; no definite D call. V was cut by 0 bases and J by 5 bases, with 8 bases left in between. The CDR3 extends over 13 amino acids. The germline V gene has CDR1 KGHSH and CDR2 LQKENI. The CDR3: CASSPPSGDEQYF. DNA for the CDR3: TGTGCCAGCTCACCACCGTCGGGCGACGAGCAGTACTTC.

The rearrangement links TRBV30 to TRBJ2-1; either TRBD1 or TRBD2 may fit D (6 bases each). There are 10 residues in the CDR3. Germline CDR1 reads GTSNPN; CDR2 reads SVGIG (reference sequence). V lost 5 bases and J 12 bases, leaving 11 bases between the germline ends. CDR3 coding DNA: TGTGCCTGGGGGGGGCAGGGGCAGTTCTTC. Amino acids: CAWGGQGQFF.